This TCR beta chain is from a study of graft-versus-host responses after intestinal transplantation. Study at large: Induction using anti-thymocyte globulin, followed by tacrolimus and steroids for around 3 years, was given to all recipients.

The method was immunoSEQ multiplex PCR; TCRdb's version includes in-frame clones alone and lacks a portion of them. The data show about 84,000 clones, with 91% seen just once and around 0.37% held by the top ten. Notes on the study in general: Early declines in HvG clones that occurred post-transplant were associated with peak circulating GvH clone levels.

Germline CDR1 and CDR2: SGHNT and YYREEE (reference sequence). Trimming cost V 2 bases and J 0 bases, with 15 bases left between them. The CDR3 is made up of 18 amino acids. Note on this clone: Its antigen is still unknown.

This receptor was taken from a human donor who was the organ donor for an intestinal transplant. This chain uses TRBV5-4 with TRBJ1-6; possible D gene TRBD1, 5 bases. Sequenced here: unstimulated CD4+ T cells sorted from spleen or lymph node cells, sampled before transplant. CDR3 protein: CASSLNHRPSSYNSPLHF. CDR3 coding DNA: TGTGCCAGCAGCTTAAATCACAGGCCGAGCTCCTATAATTCACCCCTCCACTTT.